This T cell receptor (beta chain) derives from a study of T cell repertoires in aging, cancer and after chemotherapy (dated by TCRdb to the late 2010s). In terms of the full investigation: Donors spanned six age groups from 30 or younger to 70 or older, with at least three individuals per group. Healthy donor control TCR repertoires were recorded over several months to years and showed clear clonal overlap across re-sampling. To examine immunoaging and T cell reconstitution after chemotherapy, the study profiled TCR beta repertoires in peripheral blood from healthy donors and cancer patients. A cohort of 200 to 250 cancer patients (approximately 92 with hematological and 124 with solid cancers) was assembled, and about 100 healthy donors were included as a reference group. Approximately 8.4 million TCR reads were contained in the full dataset.

The sample holds a few counts of this clonotype. What this receptor recognizes is not known. It has no much larger one-base neighbor in the sample; base qualities were not kept. Genomic DNA extracted from peripheral blood, rather than sorted cells or RNA, was used as the source for amplification of TCR beta rearrangements. Multiplex touch-down PCR with a mixed TRB-A/B primer pool was used to amplify rearranged TRB sequences covering the V, D and J segments. Illumina adapters and sample indices were attached to the amplicons in two consecutive PCR reactions using Phusion HS II polymerase. After gel purification with the NucleoSpin Gel and PCR Clean-up kit, the amplicons were checked using Qubit and an Agilent 2100 Bioanalyzer. Sequencing of the libraries was done on an Illumina MiSeq with paired-end, single-indexed 600-cycle runs. The authors' pipeline ran thus. MiXCR versions 2.12 and 3.0.5 were used to process TRB sequences. Each unique CDR3 nucleotide sequence was treated as one clone, and only productive sequences with two or more reads were kept. The repertoire metrics were Shannon diversity, evenness, clonality (calculated as one minus evenness), and diversity profiles parameterized by alpha from 0 to 5. The IGoR algorithm was used to calculate generation probabilities of clones in the paired pre- and post-chemotherapy samples. TCRdb took the public reads, trimmed them with fastp at Q25, ran MiXCR for clone calling and kept in-frame beta chains. Duplicate CDR3 protein sequences are folded into a single record with the most common DNA and genes. The V and J calls and clone size are TCRdb's, not the authors'. The sample records 4,000 to 4,500 distinct CDR3 sequences, around 30% of which are singletons. The ten largest clones take up approximately 6% of the sample.

The CDR3 runs 11 amino acids, cysteine and phenylalanine included. The only DNA kept is the CDR3, 33 bases in frame from the first base. The germline V gene (reference sequence) yields DFQATT for CDR1 and SNEGSKA for CDR2. The trim is 3 bases for V and 6 bases for J, with a gap of 7 bases between the germline ends. Here is what the overall study found, with its caveats: In both cancer cohorts, the median generation probability rose over the chemotherapy interval, which suggests that the repertoire was reconstituted through rebound thymic output. Compared with age-matched healthy donors, untreated patients with either hematological or solid cancers had significantly lower TCR diversity in the blood along with higher clonality. In healthy donors, the decline in TCR diversity with age was mainly due to loss of richness, whereas in cancer patients loss of evenness also played a role. According to the authors, the repertoire data do not allow conclusions to be drawn about immunological memory after chemotherapy.

This TCR came from a human donor in good health. The V and J genes are TRBV20-1 and TRBJ2-3; confidence is insufficient to name the D gene. The sequencing input was blood. CDR3 sequence: CSARLGDTQYF. The DNA sequence is given as TGCAGTGCTAGGCTAGGGGATACGCAGTATTTT.